This T cell receptor beta chain was profiled in a study of T cells in Graves' hyperthyroidism and ophthalmopathy. The study's findings and limits: Most expanded thyroid clonotypes above 0.001 recurred in blood.

This clonotype was counted many times. Its cognate antigen is unknown. Germline V CDR1 and CDR2: SGHRS, YFSETQ. CDR3 length: 14 amino acids. The trim removed 4 bases at V and 9 bases at J, leaving 9 bases unmatched. The CDR3 regions of TCR beta were amplified from RNA transcripts. The HTBI primer set drove a first-round RT-PCR of the TCR CDR3. TCRdb called the multiplex PCR reads again in MiXCR, with one record for every CDR3 protein. This sample has under 400,000 distinct CDR3 sequences, with about 15% found just once. Sequenced input: blood. The receptor was derived from a woman aged 55-69 years with Graves' ophthalmopathy. V usage is TRBV5-1 and J usage is TRBJ2-1, with 8 bases matching TRBD2. The CDR3, as DNA: TGCGCCAGCAGCCTGCCGGGACTAGTTGGTGAGCAGTTCTTC. Its translation: CASSLPGLVGEQFF. Full variable domain (missing parts from reference TRBV5-1 and TRBJ2-1): KAGVTQTPRYLIKTRGQQVTLSCSPISGHRSVSWYQQTPGQGLQFLFEYFSETQRNKGNFPGRFSGRQFSNSRSEMNVSTLELGDSALYLCASSLPGLVGEQFFGPGTRLTVL.